This T cell receptor beta chain derives from a study of patients and donors after allogeneic stem cell transplantation (dated by TCRdb to 2020 to 2021). Remarks on this clonotype: It lacks a known antigen. A read error may explain this, as a much larger clone is one base away.

Library preparation used RT-PCR. Sequencing took place on a NextSeq 550. The public reads were quality trimmed at Q25 with fastp and then assembled into clones with MiXCR by TCRdb, keeping productive beta chains. All rows with the same CDR3 protein become a single entry with the most common DNA and genes. A total of roughly 880,000 distinct CDR3 sequences appear in this sample, roughly 18% of them only once. Clones ranked in the top ten supply roughly 6% of the sample. The clonotype comes from a human donor who was either an allogeneic HSCT recipient or a stem cell or donor lymphocyte infusion donor (not recorded which). It is not recorded whose cells these are; they may come from a transplant donor. Sequencing input: blood, either unsorted or a sorted T cell fraction (not recorded which).

The nucleotide sequence reads as follows: TGTGCCACCAGCTTGGCCGTCTTCTTTTCCTACAATGAGCAGTTCTTC. This gives the protein CATSLAVFFSYNEQFF. In this chain, TRBV5-6 is recombined with TRBJ2-1, with no reliable assignment of the D segment. Including cysteine and phenylalanine, the CDR3 has 16 amino acids. Only CDR3 DNA is held: 48 bases, read in frame from base 1. The CDR1 and CDR2 encoded by the germline V gene are SGHDT and YYEEEE.